This paragraph covers one TCR beta chain sequence. Its target is not known. Here immunoSEQ multiplex PCR was the method, and the copy in TCRdb shows in-frame clones only, minus some. The data show around 67,000 clones, approximately 90% seen once. The data were obtained in a study of OX40 agonist ivuxolimab in advanced cancers. On the study more broadly: Three patients had partial responses: one hepatocellular carcinoma, two cutaneous melanoma.

This CDR3 has 16 amino acids. Broader study findings: At 0.1 to 3.0 mg/kg, CD4+ and CD8+ blood T cells expanded clonally by week 6. There were, on average, more expanded clones in CD8+ T cells than in CD4+.

This TCR derives from an adult with an advanced solid tumor such as melanoma, head and neck, liver or kidney cancer. The sequencing here drew on CD4+ or CD8+ T cells sorted from blood, taken in a trial of the OX40 agonist ivuxolimab. The chain employs TRBV21-1 and TRBJ2-3; the D segment call TRBD1 is taken from the table without a DNA check. TRBV21-1 is described as a pseudogene. CDR3 sequence (DNA): TGTGCCAGCAGCAAAGGGGGACAGGGAAGCACAGATACGCAGTATTTT. Its translation: CASSKGGQGSTDTQYF.